Listed below are T cell receptor beta chains from one sample, sequenced in a study of OX40 agonist ivuxolimab in advanced cancers. Here immunoSEQ multiplex PCR was the method, and the copy in TCRdb shows in-frame clones only, minus some. The sample yields about 73,000 clones, 75% to 95% seen once. The material was CD4+ or CD8+ T cells sorted from blood, obtained in a trial of the OX40 agonist ivuxolimab. The source of these receptors is an adult with an advanced solid tumor such as melanoma, head and neck, liver or kidney cancer. Each CDR3 is given with its conserved first and last residue. The size of a clone is reported for some rows only, either as once, few or many, or as a class for expanded clones.

J	size	V	CDR3
TRBJ2-7	.	TRBV6-1	CASSPPIYEQYF
TRBJ1-5	.	TRBV5-1	CASSLDRNQPQHF
TRBJ2-1	.	TRBV11-3	CASSAVIGNEQFF
TRBJ2-5	.	TRBV6-1	CASSDRGLIETQYF
TRBJ2-7	.	TRBV7-9	CASSFGGQDYEQYF
TRBJ2-3	.	TRBV5-6	CASSYLGNTQYF
TRBJ2-1	.	TRBV10-3	CASNLGGRDSYNEQFF
TRBJ2-3	.	TRBV5-1	CASSSSSGVGTQYF
TRBJ1-1	.	TRBV4-2	CASSQRGVGPTEAFF
TRBJ2-7	.	TRBV19	CASTPGPLGYEQYF
TRBJ1-1	.	TRBV7-7	CASSLSGNTEAFF
TRBJ1-3	.	TRBV6-1	CASSTGAGNTIYF
TRBJ1-5	few	TRBV7-9	CASRGNSNQPQHF
TRBJ1-2	.	TRBV5-1	CASSSEGLGYGYTF
TRBJ2-1	.	TRBV19	CASSQAGPPYNEQFF
TRBJ2-7	.	TRBV19	CASRGTGSSYEQYF
TRBJ1-5	.	TRBV7-2	CASSFGTANSNQPQHF
TRBJ2-5	.	TRBV5-1	CASSPQGAGETQYF
TRBJ2-7	.	TRBV25-1	CASGAWTSVSYEQYF
TRBJ2-4	.	TRBV7-2	CASSSNWDRAGAKNIQYF
TRBJ1-6	.	TRBV27	CASGQSSSYNSPLHF
TRBJ2-1	once	TRBV7-8	CASSTLAGYNEQFF
TRBJ1-5	few	TRBV28	CASTVNRATGNQPQHF
TRBJ2-1	once	TRBV7-2	CASSLDRPAEQFF
TRBJ1-4	.	TRBV4-2	CASSQADRAANEKLFF
TRBJ1-3	.	TRBV28	CASRPPGDGNTIYF
TRBJ1-3	.	TRBV25-1	CASSDSLGASDSGNTIYF
TRBJ2-2	.	TRBV27	CASSLEGLPGELFF
TRBJ1-2	.	TRBV4-1	CASSQDGVSGGYTF
TRBJ2-7	.	TRBV28	CASSFIGTLASYEQYF
TRBJ2-7	.	TRBV27	CASSSLGQGVSGVSYEQYF
TRBJ2-3	.	TRBV5-1	CASSLALGSGATDTQYF
TRBJ2-7	.	TRBV7-8	CASSLSEGREQYF
TRBJ1-4	.	TRBV10-3	CAIRATGGEKLFF
TRBJ1-4	once	TRBV6-5	CASSTGTAKLFF
TRBJ2-7	once	TRBV2	CASSRQGARYEQYF
TRBJ1-4	.	TRBV7-8	CASSLGGPNEKLFF
TRBJ2-5	.	TRBV5-4	CASSLGSGGGETQYF
TRBJ2-3	.	TRBV7-3	CASSQGTDSYDTDTQYF
TRBJ2-6	.	TRBV18	CASSPIGANVLTF
TRBJ2-7	once	TRBV10-3	CAIRIGQGAYEQYF
TRBJ2-5	.	TRBV15	CATSRDRGETQYF
TRBJ2-3	.	TRBV27	CASSSRGAQYF
TRBJ2-3	.	TRBV14	CASSSQGSGTDTQYF
TRBJ1-5	once	TRBV6-6	CASREREHQPQHF
TRBJ2-7	.	TRBV18	CASSPIGGLNEQYF
TRBJ2-5	.	TRBV6-5	CASRTPVGETQYF
TRBJ1-5	.	TRBV5-1	CASLGRDNQPQHF